One sample yielded the 5 T cell receptor beta chains listed below, sequenced in a study of blood T cell repertoires in COVID-19. Repertoires were generated with immunoSEQ multiplex PCR, while TCRdb's copy carries only in-frame clones and drops some. The table has 200,000 to 250,000 clones, under 90% seen once. The sample taken for sequencing was PBMCs or T cells enriched from blood (not recorded which). The receptors here all came from a man aged 60 to 75 who had recovered from COVID-19.

The V gene is TRBV4-2, the J gene TRBJ2-4; maybe TRBD1 (6 bases). V lost 0 bases and J lost 5, with 11 bases in between. Germline-derived CDR1 and CDR2 are LGHNA and YNFKEQ. The CDR3 loop spans 15 amino acids. The CDR3 region is CASSQDQAGENIQYF. The CDR3 DNA reads TGTGCCAGCAGCCAAGATCAGGCAGGGGAAAACATTCAGTACTTC.

The chain links TRBV14 to TRBJ2-1, with 7 bases identical to TRBD1. The CDR3 covers 12 residues. The V gene end was trimmed by 6 bases and the J gene end by 7 bases; junction bases not matched to a gene: 3. Germline assignment: CDR1 SGHDN and CDR2 FVKESK. The CDR3 DNA reads TGTGCCAGCAGTGGCAGGGGGAATGAGCAGTTCTTC. It translates to CASSGRGNEQFF.

The chain couples TRBV11-1 to TRBJ1-1; possibly TRBD1 for D (6 bases). Per the germline V gene, CDR1 is SGHAT and CDR2 is FQDESV (reference sequence). The CDR3 runs 14 residues. V was trimmed by 4 bases and J by 3 bases, leaving 12 bases between them. CDR3 nucleotide sequence: TGTGCCAGCAGCTCACCGGGACACCACACTGAAGCTTTCTTT. Protein: CASSSPGHHTEAFF. Based on the CDR3 plus reference TRBV11-1 and TRBJ1-1, the full variable domain is EAEVAQSPRYKITEKSQAVAFWCDPISGHATLYWYRQILGQGPELLVQFQDESVVDDSQLPKDRFSAERLKGVDSTLKIQPAELGDSAMYLCASSSPGHHTEAFFGQGTRLTVV.

The chain recombines TRBV6-5 with TRBJ2-1; D not certain. The CDR3 consists of 13 residues. Per the germline V gene, CDR1 is MNHEY and CDR2 is SVGAGI. V was pared by 6 bases and J by 5 bases, with 11 bases between. The DNA of the CDR3 is TGTGCCAGCAGATACCCTGGGCACAATGAGCAGTTCTTC. Translating gives CASRYPGHNEQFF.

This chain uses TRBV10-3 with TRBJ1-1, with D hard to call. V shed 6 bases and J shed 2 bases, with 10 bases lying between them. The germline V gene encodes CDR1 ENHRY and CDR2 SYGVKD. The CDR3 totals 13 residues. The CDR3 reads CAISVGQNTEAFF. The CDR3 DNA follows: TGTGCCATCAGCGTGGGCCAAAACACTGAAGCTTTCTTT.